These T cell receptor beta chains were read from a single sample in a study of T cell repertoires and HLA-DP antigens. Generated by immunoSEQ multiplex PCR, the TCRdb table keeps only in-frame clones and is missing some. The repertoire holds about 73,000 clones, over 75% seen once, with around 1.6% in the top ten. These receptors lack a known antigen. The sequencing sample was made of CD4+ T cells from PBMCs. All receptors derive from a man aged 60 to 75 in good health and CMV-seronegative. CDR3s include the opening cysteine and the closing phenylalanine or tryptophan. A D gene is named only where the DNA matches it firmly. For some rows the clone size is stated as once, few or many, or as a class when expanded; others skip it.

j_call,v_call,clone_size,d_call,cdr3_nt,cdr3_aa
TRBJ1-5,TRBV19,NA,TRBD1,TGTGCCAGTAGTGCGGACAGGTGGGATCAGCCCCAGCATTTT,CASSADRWDQPQHF
TRBJ1-1,TRBV7-9,few,TRBD1,TGTGCCAGCCTCGAGTGGACAGGAACTGAAGCTTTCTTT,CASLEWTGTEAFF
TRBJ1-4,TRBV6-5,NA,NA,TGTGCCAGCAGTTATCGAGGAGGGTATGAAAAACTGTTTTTT,CASSYRGGYEKLFF
TRBJ2-1,TRBV25-1,few,TRBD1,TGTGCCAGCAGTGAACCCGACAGGGTCCATGAGCAGTTCTTC,CASSEPDRVHEQFF
TRBJ2-3,TRBV5-1,NA,NA,TGCGCCAGCAGCCTTGGACAGACCACAGATACGCAGTATTTT,CASSLGQTTDTQYF
TRBJ1-1,TRBV30,NA,TRBD1,TGTGCCTGGAGGCAGGACAGGGGGCGGCGGATGAGTGGTGAAGCTTTCTTT,CAWRQDRGRRMSGEAFF
TRBJ2-6,TRBV7-9,NA,NA,TGTGCCAGCAGCTTCGTTGGTTCTGGGGCCAACGTCCTGACTTTC,CASSFVGSGANVLTF
TRBJ1-5,TRBV19,NA,TRBD1,TGTGCCAGTAGTGAGTGGGGAAGGGACAGGGTTTATCAGCCCCAGCATTTT,CASSEWGRDRVYQPQHF
TRBJ2-3,TRBV15,NA,NA,TGTGCCACCAGCAGAGGTCCCCTAGATACGCAGTATTTT,CATSRGPLDTQYF
TRBJ1-1,TRBV4-2,NA,NA,TGTGCCAGCAGCCAAGATCCAGGGGCGGACACTGAAGCTTTCTTT,CASSQDPGADTEAFF
TRBJ2-1,TRBV5-8,NA,NA,TGTGCCAGCAGCTTGGTCGGGGACCGCGCCTACAATGAGCAGTTCTTC,CASSLVGDRAYNEQFF
TRBJ1-3,TRBV11-2,NA,NA,TGTGCCAGCAGCTTACTCAGCTCTGGAAACACCATATATTTT,CASSLLSSGNTIYF
TRBJ2-5,TRBV7-6,NA,TRBD2,TGTGCCAGCAGCATACCTAGCGGACAAGAGACCCAGTACTTC,CASSIPSGQETQYF